Described below is a single T cell receptor beta chain sequence and its context. The sample belongs to a study of blood T cell repertoires in COVID-19. About the study: The United States, Italy and Spain were the sources of the acute and convalescent COVID-19 samples. T cells, B-cell-depleted T cells, or PBMCs provided the cDNA or gDNA that served as material.

Under the authors' procedure: Reference gene primer amplification in the assay estimated nucleated cell counts. The method was immunoSEQ multiplex PCR; TCRdb's version includes in-frame clones alone and lacks a portion of them. D and trimming were read from the DNA, whereas the V and J calls and clone size are those reported in that table. The sample lists some 95,000 clones, 86% seen once, with approximately 1.2% in the top ten. This CDR3 is 18 amino acids long. Germline V gene data show CDR1 as MNHEY and CDR2 as SMNVEV (reference sequence). The germline V and J ends were trimmed by 5 bases and 2 bases, with 21 bases remaining between them.

Material: peripheral blood. This rearrangement joins TRBV27 to TRBJ1-4; weak D call: TRBD1 (5 bases). This sequence was found in an elderly man with active or convalescent COVID-19. The CDR3 is CASSPHRDFRSTNEKLFF. Written as DNA, the CDR3 is TGTGCCAGCAGTCCCCACCGGGACTTTAGGTCGACTAATGAAAAACTGTTTTTT. Full variable domain (remainder filled in from reference TRBV27 and TRBJ1-4): EAQVTQNPRYLITVTGKKLTVTCSQNMNHEYMSWYRQDPGLGLRQIYYSMNVEVTDKGDVPEGYKVSRKEKRNFPLILESPSPNQTSLYFCASSPHRDFRSTNEKLFFGSGTQLSVL.